This T cell receptor (beta chain) is drawn from a study of cytomegalovirus exposure and HLA in healthy donors. There are a few counts of this clone. What it recognizes is unknown. The CDR3 spans 17 residues. With V trimmed by 2 bases and J by 0 bases, 4 bases remained unmatched. Germline V lookup: CDR1 SGHVS, CDR2 FQNEAQ. The primer mix had 60 Vbeta and 13 Jbeta primers. The repertoire was sequenced with immunoSEQ multiplex PCR; TCRdb's copy has only in-frame clones and lacks some. The sample has around 200,000 clones; roughly 90% are singletons. Notes on the study in general: Per a prior analysis, the majority of TCR beta V segments were productive roughly 90% or roughly 30% of the time.

The sequence came from a young woman in good health and CMV-seronegative. V is TRBV7-8 and J is TRBJ2-3; 11 bases line up with TRBD2. Sequenced material: PBMCs. For the CDR3, the DNA is TGTGCCAGCAGCTTATACACTAGCGGGGGTAGCACAGATACGCAGTATTTT. Its translation: CASSLYTSGGSTDTQYF.